The rows below give T cell receptor beta chains drawn from one sample of a study of cytomegalovirus exposure and HLA in healthy donors. TCRdb's table, derived via immunoSEQ multiplex PCR, lists solely in-frame clones and lacks some. The sample comprises under 150,000 clones, about 76% of which are singletons, and around 0.7% rests with the top ten. Sample: PBMCs. The receptor source for this set is a man younger than 35 in good health and CMV-seronegative. Each CDR3 is given with its conserved first and last residue. The order of the fields is CDR3 protein, CDR3 DNA, V gene, J gene, clone size, D gene. D genes are given only for firm matches. Size is stated for part of the rows, as once, few or many counts, or as a class when the clone is expanded.

CDR3: CSAREQYGYTF
DNA: TGCAGTGCTAGAGAGCAGTATGGCTACACCTTC
V: TRBV20-1
J: TRBJ1-2
size: few
D: NA

CDR3: CASSERRGSSYEQYF
DNA: TGTGCCAGCAGTGAAAGAAGGGGGTCCTCCTACGAGCAGTACTTC
V: TRBV6-1
J: TRBJ2-7
size: few
D: NA

CDR3: CASSLGGPVGLSEAFF
DNA: TGTGCCAGCAGCTTGGGAGGGCCAGTGGGCCTGTCTGAAGCTTTCTTT
V: TRBV5-4
J: TRBJ1-1
size: NA
D: NA

CDR3: CAIRGSGVVEQYF
DNA: TGTGCCATCAGGGGGTCGGGGGTCGTCGAGCAGTACTTC
V: TRBV10-3
J: TRBJ2-7
size: NA
D: NA

CDR3: CASSQGTGYGYTF
DNA: TGTGCCAGCAGCCAAGGGACGGGATATGGCTACACCTTC
V: TRBV4-2
J: TRBJ1-2
size: NA
D: NA

CDR3: CASSLVWTENTEAFF
DNA: TGTGCCAGCAGCTTAGTGTGGACAGAGAACACTGAAGCTTTCTTT
V: TRBV7-8
J: TRBJ1-1
size: NA
D: NA

CDR3: CASSQVFNEQFF
DNA: TGCGCCAGCAGCCAAGTATTCAATGAGCAGTTCTTC
V: TRBV4-1
J: TRBJ2-1
size: NA
D: NA

CDR3: CASSERQIYGYTF
DNA: TGTGCCAGCAGTGAGCGGCAGATCTATGGCTACACCTTC
V: TRBV2
J: TRBJ1-2
size: NA
D: NA

CDR3: CASSLGTGGTEAFF
DNA: TGTGCCAGCAGTTTAGGGACAGGGGGCACTGAAGCTTTCTTT
V: TRBV27
J: TRBJ1-1
size: NA
D: TRBD1

CDR3: CASSLALQGHSPLHF
DNA: TGTGCCAGCAGCTTAGCGCTTCAGGGGCATTCACCCCTCCACTTT
V: TRBV7-6
J: TRBJ1-6
size: NA
D: NA

CDR3: CASGGFREQFF
DNA: TGTGCCAGCGGGGGGTTTAGAGAGCAGTTCTTC
V: TRBV28
J: TRBJ2-1
size: once
D: NA

CDR3: CASSKLAGASYNEQFF
DNA: TGTGCCAGTAGTAAGCTAGCGGGGGCGTCCTACAATGAGCAGTTCTTC
V: TRBV19
J: TRBJ2-1
size: NA
D: TRBD2

CDR3: CASSRGPGQGVSPLHF
DNA: TGTGCCAGCAGCCGTGGCCCGGGACAGGGAGTTTCACCCCTCCACTTT
V: TRBV7-9
J: TRBJ1-6
size: NA
D: TRBD1

CDR3: CASSEVTGVGGQYF
DNA: TGTGCCAGCAGTGAAGTGACCGGGGTGGGGGGGCAGTACTTC
V: TRBV2
J: TRBJ2-7
size: NA
D: NA

CDR3: CASSLTGANTEAFF
DNA: TGTGCCAGCAGCCTGACAGGGGCGAACACTGAAGCTTTCTTT
V: TRBV6-5
J: TRBJ1-1
size: NA
D: TRBD1

CDR3: CAWAGGPNSNQPQHF
DNA: TGTGCCTGGGCGGGGGGACCTAATAGCAATCAGCCCCAGCATTTT
V: TRBV30
J: TRBJ1-5
size: NA
D: NA

CDR3: CASSSRRQGATDTQYF
DNA: TGTGCCAGCAGCTCACGACGACAGGGGGCAACAGATACGCAGTATTTT
V: TRBV7-9
J: TRBJ2-3
size: NA
D: TRBD1

CDR3: CASSLGWRKTEAFF
DNA: TGTGCCAGCAGCCTCGGGTGGAGGAAAACTGAAGCTTTCTTT
V: TRBV7-2
J: TRBJ1-1
size: NA
D: NA

CDR3: CASSSTGRGSWEELFF
DNA: TGTGCCAGCAGTTCCACTGGGCGGGGCAGTTGGGAGGAGCTGTTTTTT
V: TRBV27
J: TRBJ2-2
size: NA
D: NA

CDR3: CASAQGGDREAFF
DNA: TGTGCTAGTGCCCAAGGAGGGGACAGGGAAGCTTTCTTT
V: TRBV12-5
J: TRBJ1-1
size: NA
D: TRBD1

CDR3: CASSWDREFYEQYF
DNA: TGTGCCAGCAGTTGGGACAGGGAATTCTACGAGCAGTACTTC
V: TRBV6-5
J: TRBJ2-7
size: NA
D: TRBD1

CDR3: CASSHRRETQYF
DNA: TGTGCCAGCAGCCACAGGCGGGAGACCCAGTACTTC
V: TRBV13
J: TRBJ2-5
size: NA
D: NA

CDR3: CASSIGDTLGTEAFF
DNA: TGCGCCAGCAGCATTGGCGACACCTTGGGCACTGAAGCTTTCTTT
V: TRBV5-1
J: TRBJ1-1
size: NA
D: NA

CDR3: CASHPSATNEKLFF
DNA: TGTGCCAGCCATCCTAGTGCAACTAATGAAAAACTGTTTTTT
V: TRBV7-9
J: TRBJ1-4
size: NA
D: NA

CDR3: CASSLGLTTLETQYF
DNA: TGCGCCAGCAGCTTGGGACTAACCACCCTTGAGACCCAGTACTTC
V: TRBV5-1
J: TRBJ2-5
size: NA
D: NA

CDR3: CASSWEIGYEQYF
DNA: TGTGCCAGCAGCTGGGAGATCGGGTACGAGCAGTACTTC
V: TRBV7-6
J: TRBJ2-7
size: NA
D: NA

CDR3: CAWSGGLAGGSEQYF
DNA: TGTGCCTGGAGTGGTGGTCTAGCGGGGGGGAGCGAGCAGTACTTC
V: TRBV30
J: TRBJ2-7
size: NA
D: TRBD2

CDR3: CASSLVGTGSTDTQYF
DNA: TGTGCCAGCAGCTTAGTGGGGACAGGTAGCACAGATACGCAGTATTTT
V: TRBV7-2
J: TRBJ2-3
size: few
D: TRBD1

CDR3: CASSPGLGGYTF
DNA: TGTGCCAGCAGCCCAGGACTGGGAGGCTACACCTTC
V: TRBV7-2
J: TRBJ1-2
size: NA
D: NA

CDR3: CASSYLGGAGGYTF
DNA: TGTGCCAGCAGTTACCTAGGGGGCGCGGGCGGCTACACCTTC
V: TRBV6-5
J: TRBJ1-2
size: NA
D: TRBD1

CDR3: CASSPLGREETQYF
DNA: TGTGCCAGCTCACCACTAGGCAGGGAAGAGACCCAGTACTTC
V: TRBV18
J: TRBJ2-5
size: NA
D: NA

CDR3: CSVEARAGGVMGGEAFF
DNA: TGCAGCGTTGAAGCCCGTGCGGGGGGGGTAATGGGCGGTGAAGCTTTCTTT
V: TRBV29-1
J: TRBJ1-1
size: NA
D: NA

CDR3: CASSIPPGLAGGPGGELFF
DNA: TGTGCCAGTAGTATCCCCCCGGGACTAGCGGGGGGGCCGGGCGGGGAGCTGTTTTTT
V: TRBV19
J: TRBJ2-2
size: NA
D: TRBD2

CDR3: CAWSVRAGPPDF
DNA: TGTGCCTGGAGTGTACGAGCCGGTCCTCCGGATTTT
V: TRBV30
J: TRBJ1-3
size: NA
D: NA

CDR3: CASSDKPGQGRSNEQFF
DNA: TGTGCCAGCAGCGACAAACCGGGACAGGGGAGGTCGAATGAGCAGTTCTTC
V: TRBV9
J: TRBJ2-1
size: NA
D: TRBD1

CDR3: CASSLTRDSPLHF
DNA: TGTGCCAGCAGCTTAACGAGGGATTCACCCCTCCACTTT
V: TRBV7-3
J: TRBJ1-6
size: NA
D: NA

CDR3: CASSQEPWDRGGSPLHF
DNA: TGCGCCAGCAGCCAAGAACCCTGGGACAGGGGTGGTTCACCCCTCCACTTT
V: TRBV4-3
J: TRBJ1-6
size: NA
D: TRBD1

CDR3: CASSVDSYGEKLFF
DNA: TGTGCCAGCAGTGTTGACAGTTATGGTGAAAAACTGTTTTTT
V: TRBV27
J: TRBJ1-4
size: few
D: NA

CDR3: CASSRSSGNYGYTF
DNA: TGTGCCAGCAGCCGGAGCTCTGGTAACTATGGCTACACCTTC
V: TRBV7-2
J: TRBJ1-2
size: NA
D: NA

CDR3: CASSQERYYEQYF
DNA: TGCGCCAGCAGCCAAGAGAGATATTACGAGCAGTACTTC
V: TRBV4-3
J: TRBJ2-7
size: NA
D: NA

CDR3: CSVGTGNQPQHF
DNA: TGCAGCGTCGGGACAGGGAATCAGCCCCAGCATTTT
V: TRBV29-1
J: TRBJ1-5
size: few
D: TRBD1

CDR3: CASSDDTSGGAFFPYNEQFF
DNA: TGTGCCAGCAGTGACGACACTAGCGGGGGGGCCTTTTTTCCCTACAATGAGCAGTTCTTC
V: TRBV6-1
J: TRBJ2-1
size: NA
D: TRBD2

CDR3: CASSIGQGVREQYF
DNA: TGTGCCAGTAGTATAGGACAGGGCGTTCGCGAGCAGTACTTC
V: TRBV19
J: TRBJ2-7
size: NA
D: TRBD1

CDR3: CASRHGDLNTEAFF
DNA: TGTGCCAGCAGGCACGGTGACTTGAACACTGAAGCTTTCTTT
V: TRBV7-9
J: TRBJ1-1
size: NA
D: NA

CDR3: CASSSTQLLTSEFPWEQFF
DNA: TGTGCCAGCAGTTCCACCCAACTATTGACTAGCGAGTTCCCGTGGGAGCAGTTCTTC
V: TRBV28
J: TRBJ2-1
size: NA
D: TRBD2

CDR3: CASMTITPEAFF
DNA: TGTGCCAGCATGACTATAACCCCTGAAGCTTTCTTT
V: TRBV7-9
J: TRBJ1-1
size: NA
D: NA